This T cell receptor (beta chain) was retrieved from a study of cytomegalovirus exposure and HLA in healthy donors. Study-level results: Researchers counted 150 to 200 TCR beta chains as cytomegalovirus-associated. The presence/absence work took it that sequencing depth was about the same across donors. In an earlier analysis, in some 600 donors, most V segments appeared productive either ~87% or ~30% of the time.

13 Jbeta primers and 60 Vbeta primers were used for the PCR. The assay was immunoSEQ multiplex PCR, and TCRdb's table has in-frame clones only and misses some. This sample has over 90,000 clones; around three quarters occur once, and the top ten carry approximately 4.3%. Concerning this clone itself: Its antigen remains unknown.

The germline V gene has CDR1 MDHEN and CDR2 SYDVKM. V was clipped by 6 bases and J by 5 bases; unmatched bases: 9. The CDR3 sequence is 15 residues long. The chain employs TRBV28 and TRBJ1-4; 7 bases agree with TRBD1. This receptor was taken from a man aged 45-60 years in good health and CMV-seropositive. The sequencing input was PBMCs. CDR3 loop: CASRIGGQKNEKLFF. As DNA, the CDR3 is TGTGCCAGCAGAATAGGGGGACAGAAGAATGAAAAACTGTTTTTT.